What follows are 15 T cell receptor beta chains derived from one specimen sequenced in a study of blood T cell repertoires in COVID-19. Sequencing used immunoSEQ multiplex PCR; TCRdb keeps in-frame clones, though not all of them. The sample lists about 400,000 clones, roughly 90% seen once, with 1.5% to 2% in the top ten. Sample: PBMCs or T cells enriched from blood (not recorded which). Receptors were obtained from a woman in her 30s who had recovered from COVID-19.

The chain carries TRBV10-3 and TRBJ1-5; D may be TRBD1 (6 bases). Germline V gene sequence: CDR1 ENHRY, CDR2 SYGVKD. V was trimmed by 3 bases and J by 7 bases, leaving 16 bases between them. CDR3 length: 15 amino acids. CDR3 DNA sequence: TGTGCCATCAGTGATACAGGGATCTCGCGCCAGCCCCAGCATTTT. It is translated as CAISDTGISRQPQHF.

The rearrangement joins TRBV5-5 to TRBJ2-7; tentative D call: TRBD1 (6 bases). The CDR3 loop spans 15 amino acids. V was cut by 4 bases and J by 2 bases, with 16 bases left in between. From germline, CDR1 is SGHKS and CDR2 YYEKEE (reference sequence). The DNA of the CDR3 is TGTGCCAGCAGCCCCCTTATGTGGGGGCCCTACGAGCAGTACTTC. As protein: CASSPLMWGPYEQYF.

A few counts support this clone. The genes are TRBV28 and TRBJ1-2; possible D gene TRBD1, 6 bases. The CDR3 length is 16 residues. Germline V gene lookup returns CDR1 MDHEN and CDR2 SYDVKM. Trimming cost V 6 bases and J 4 bases, with 21 bases left between them. For the CDR3, the DNA is TGTGCCAGCAGGCCGACGACAGGACAAGGAGTCTATGGCTACACCTTC. Protein: CASRPTTGQGVYGYTF.

The chain combines TRBV18 with TRBJ2-7, with a weak D call TRBD2 (5 bases). V lost 0 bases, J lost 5 bases, and 20 bases lay in between. The CDR3 length is 17 residues. Germline V lookup: CDR1 KGHSH, CDR2 LQKENI. The CDR3 loop is CASSPPQSRDVTHEQYF. CDR3 coding DNA: TGTGCCAGCTCACCACCGCAGTCACGGGATGTCACCCACGAGCAGTACTTC.

This clone showed up just a few times. The rearrangement links TRBV30 to TRBJ2-2, with D hard to call. Per germline, CDR1 GTSNPN and CDR2 SVGIG (reference sequence). CDR3 length equals 14 residues. Deletions cut 0 bases from V and 7 bases from J, with 12 bases between. The CDR3 region is CAWSVLSDSGELFF. The CDR3 nucleotides read TGTGCCTGGAGTGTACTGAGTGATAGCGGGGAGCTGTTTTTT.

The chain is built from TRBV5-5 and TRBJ1-2; D is perhaps TRBD1 (5 bases). The CDR3 consists of 14 residues. The germline V gene encodes CDR1 SGHKS and CDR2 YYEKEE (reference sequence). Trimming left V 1 base short and J 4 bases short, with 11 bases between. The CDR3 sequence: CASSLYQGGYGYTF. For the CDR3, the DNA is TGTGCCAGCAGCTTGTACCAGGGAGGCTATGGCTACACCTTC.

The chain joins TRBV10-3 to TRBJ1-2; 8 bases fit TRBD1. CDR3 length equals 13 residues. CDR1 ENHRY and CDR2 SYGVKD come from the germline V gene. V lost 4 bases, J lost 4 bases, and 2 bases stayed unmatched. CDR3 bases: TGTGCCATCAGTGGGGACAGGTTCTATGGCTACACCTTC. Translating gives CAISGDRFYGYTF.

The chain is built from TRBV19 and TRBJ1-2; 7 bases are a match to TRBD1. Per germline, CDR1 LNHDA and CDR2 SQIVND (reference sequence). V shed 0 bases, J shed 8 bases, and the junction held 3 bases outside the gene matches. This CDR3 spans 13 amino acids. As DNA, the CDR3 is TGTGCCAGTAGTATAGATGGAGGGGGCGGCTACACCTTC. Its translation is CASSIDGGGGYTF.

This chain connects TRBV6-5 to TRBJ2-7; 10 positions match TRBD1. With V trimmed by 2 bases and J by 9 bases, 7 bases remained unmatched. The length of the CDR3 is 14 residues. Germline V gene sequence: CDR1 MNHEY, CDR2 SVGAGI. CDR3 sequence (DNA): TGTGCCAGCAGTTACGGTGACAGGGGGCCAAGGCAGTACTTC. This sequence encodes CASSYGDRGPRQYF.

The J gene is TRBJ2-2, the V gene TRBV27; 7 bases line up with TRBD2. The CDR3 sequence is 16 residues long. Germline CDR1 and CDR2: MNHEY and SMNVEV (reference sequence). V was clipped by 2 bases and J by 4 bases; unmatched bases: 7. Written as DNA, the CDR3 is TGTGCCAGCAGTTTACTATCGTCGGGGGGCACCGGGGAGCTGTTTTTT. Translated, it gives CASSLLSSGGTGELFF.

The chain carries TRBV3-1 (or the pseudogene TRBV3-2) and TRBJ2-5, with D perhaps matching TRBD2 (7 bases). Germline V CDR1 and CDR2: LGHDT, YNNKEL (reference sequence). Trimming left V 3 bases short and J 4 bases short, with 15 bases between. This CDR3 has 15 residues. The DNA of the CDR3 is TGTGCCAGCAGCCATGAGGGGGGGGATCGAGAGACCCAGTACTTC. Its protein is CASSHEGGDRETQYF.

The chain recombines TRBV18 with TRBJ1-1; D unresolved. Germline loops: CDR1 KGHSH, CDR2 LQKENI. The length of the CDR3 is 14 residues. The V gene lost 2 bases and the J gene lost 1 base, with 8 bases spanning the gap. The CDR3 DNA follows: TGTGCCAGCTCACCAGCGGGTGCGAACACTGAAGCTTTCTTT. This codes for CASSPAGANTEAFF.

The chain links TRBV5-1 to TRBJ2-3, with unresolved D. V lost 0 bases, J lost 1 base, and 12 bases lay in between. Looked up from germline, CDR1 is SGHRS and CDR2 is YFSETQ. The CDR3 has 16 residues. The CDR3 region has the DNA TGCGCCAGCAGCTTGGTCGGTGTCGTGGGCACAGATACGCAGTATTTT. Translated, it gives CASSLVGVVGTDTQYF.

The chain couples TRBV15 to TRBJ1-6; 10 bases fit TRBD1. This CDR3 has 16 residues. Germline V gene data show CDR1 as LNHNV and CDR2 as YYDKDF (reference sequence). Trimming at V came to 5 bases and at J to 1 base, leaving 2 bases not matched to a gene. CDR3 DNA: TGTGCCACCAGCCGGGGACAGGGGTCCTATAATTCACCCCTCCACTTT. Translation gives CATSRGQGSYNSPLHF.

This rearrangement joins TRBV30 to TRBJ1-5; the D is unclear. Germline V gene sequence: CDR1 GTSNPN, CDR2 SVGIG (reference sequence). The V end lost 1 base, the J end lost 0 bases, and 10 bases lay between the germline ends. The CDR3 consists of 15 residues. In nucleotides, the CDR3 is TGTGCCTGGAGTGGCGGGCCAGTTAGCAATCAGCCCCAGCATTTT. It encodes CAWSGGPVSNQPQHF. The full variable domain, in which reference TRBV30 and TRBJ1-5 provide the parts outside the CDR3, is SQTIHQWPATLVQPVGSPLSLECTVEGTSNPNLYWYRQAAGRGLQLLFYSVGIGQISSEVPQNLSASRPQDRQFILSSKKLLLSDSGFYLCAWSGGPVSNQPQHFGDGTRLSIL.